This TCR beta chain was observed in a study of tumor and adjacent non-tumor tissue in lung cancer. At the level of the study: Patients were aged about 31 to 85, approximately ten men and about 5 women, stage I to III. Samples averaged about 4.3 million productive TCRbeta reads each.

Study-wide points: Top 100 clones took a larger repertoire share in normal lung. TCR diversity was significantly greater in tumor than normal lung tissue.

V lost 4 bases, J lost 5 bases, and 7 bases lay in between. The CDR3 loop spans 12 amino acids. The germline CDR1 and CDR2 sequences are SGHNT and YYREEE (reference sequence). The template was RNA from unsorted bulk tissue. A modified ARM-PCR protocol with three rounds of nested PCR amplified TCRbeta. TCRdb fed the multiplex PCR reads into MiXCR, producing one record per CDR3 protein. The sample consists of around 71,000 distinct CDR3 sequences, 55% to 80% of them appearing once. Comments on this clonotype: Its antigen is unknown.

This chain joins TRBV5-4 and TRBJ2-1; possible D gene TRBD2, 5 bases. The receptor comes from a woman in her thirties or forties with non-small cell lung cancer. The specimen sequenced was lung tumor tissue. CDR3: CASSMTNNEQFF. Here the CDR3 DNA reads TGTGCCAGCAGCATGACTAACAATGAGCAGTTCTTC.